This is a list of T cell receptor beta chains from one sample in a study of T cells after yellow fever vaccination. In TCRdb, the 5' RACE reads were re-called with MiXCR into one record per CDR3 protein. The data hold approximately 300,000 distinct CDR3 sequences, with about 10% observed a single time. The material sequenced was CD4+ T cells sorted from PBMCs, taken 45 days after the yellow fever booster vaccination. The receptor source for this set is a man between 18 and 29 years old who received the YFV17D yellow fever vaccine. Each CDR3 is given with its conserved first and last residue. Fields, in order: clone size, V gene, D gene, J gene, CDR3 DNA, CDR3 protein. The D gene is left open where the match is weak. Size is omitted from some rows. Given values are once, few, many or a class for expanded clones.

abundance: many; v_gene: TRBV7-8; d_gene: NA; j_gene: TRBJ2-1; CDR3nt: TGTGCCAGCAGCCCGGGGGTACAGGATGAGCAGTTCTTC; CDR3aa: CASSPGVQDEQFF
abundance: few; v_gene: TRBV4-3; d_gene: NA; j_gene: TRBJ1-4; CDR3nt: TGCGCCAGCAGCCAAGTGCAGGGGACCTCAACTAATGAAAAACTGTTTTTT; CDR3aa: CASSQVQGTSTNEKLFF
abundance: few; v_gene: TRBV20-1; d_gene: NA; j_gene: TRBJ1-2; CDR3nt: TGCAGTGCTAGAGCAGGGCAAACTTTGGGCTACACCTTC; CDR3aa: CSARAGQTLGYTF
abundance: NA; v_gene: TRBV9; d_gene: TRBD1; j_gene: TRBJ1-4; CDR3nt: TGTGCCAGCACCCGGACAGGGGGCAACGAAAAACTGTTTTTT; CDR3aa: CASTRTGGNEKLFF
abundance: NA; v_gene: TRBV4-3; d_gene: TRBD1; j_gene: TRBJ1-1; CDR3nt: TGCGCCAGCAGCCAAGACAGGGGGCTGGGGGCTTTCTTT; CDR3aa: CASSQDRGLGAFF
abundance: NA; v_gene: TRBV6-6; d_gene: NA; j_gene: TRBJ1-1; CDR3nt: TGTGCCAGCAGTTACTTGAACACTGAAGCTTTCTTT; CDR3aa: CASSYLNTEAFF
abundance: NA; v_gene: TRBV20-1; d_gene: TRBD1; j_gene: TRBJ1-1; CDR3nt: TGCAGTGCTAGGGGCCCGGGACAGGGGCTGAACACTGAAGCTTTCTTT; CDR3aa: CSARGPGQGLNTEAFF
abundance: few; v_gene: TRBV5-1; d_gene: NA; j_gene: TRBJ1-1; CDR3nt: TGCGCCAGCAGAGATGGGGCGGACACTGAAGCTTTCTTT; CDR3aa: CASRDGADTEAFF
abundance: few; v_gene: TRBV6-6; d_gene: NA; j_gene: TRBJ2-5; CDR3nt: TGTGCCAGCAGCAGTACGGGCCAAGAGACCCAGTACTTC; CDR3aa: CASSSTGQETQYF
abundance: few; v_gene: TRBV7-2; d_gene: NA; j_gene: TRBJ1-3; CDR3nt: TGTGCCAGCAGCTCGAGACAGGCCATCTCTGGAAACACCATATATTTT; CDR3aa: CASSSRQAISGNTIYF
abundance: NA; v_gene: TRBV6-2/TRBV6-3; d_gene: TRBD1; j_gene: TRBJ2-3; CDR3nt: TGTGCCAGCCGTGTCGACAGGGTATTTGGAGATACGCAGTATTTT; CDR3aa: CASRVDRVFGDTQYF
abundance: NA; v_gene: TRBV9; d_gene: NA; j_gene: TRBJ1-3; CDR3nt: TGTGCCAGCAGCGTAGCACCGGGCAACTCTGGAAACACCATATATTTT; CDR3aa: CASSVAPGNSGNTIYF
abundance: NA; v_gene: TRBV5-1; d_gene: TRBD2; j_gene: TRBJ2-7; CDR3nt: TGCGCCAGCAGCACCGAGCGGGGGTCGGGTGAGCAGTACTTC; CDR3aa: CASSTERGSGEQYF
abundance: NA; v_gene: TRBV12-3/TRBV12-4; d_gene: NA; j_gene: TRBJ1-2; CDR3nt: TGTGCCAGCAGTCCCCAGGGAGCGGGGGAGACTAACTATGGCTACACCTTC; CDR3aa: CASSPQGAGETNYGYTF
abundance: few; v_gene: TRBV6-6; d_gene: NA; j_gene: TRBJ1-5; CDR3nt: TGTGCCAGCAGTTACTCAGGCGACCAGCCCCAGCATTTT; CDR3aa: CASSYSGDQPQHF
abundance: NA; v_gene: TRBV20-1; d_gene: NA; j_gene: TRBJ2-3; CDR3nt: TGCAGTGCTAGCTGGGGGACGGGCACAGATACGCAGTATTTT; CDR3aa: CSASWGTGTDTQYF
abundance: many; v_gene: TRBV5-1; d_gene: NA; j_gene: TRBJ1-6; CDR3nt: TGCGCCAGCAGCTTGGTGATGGAGTCGTCACCCCTCCACTTT; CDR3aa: CASSLVMESSPLHF
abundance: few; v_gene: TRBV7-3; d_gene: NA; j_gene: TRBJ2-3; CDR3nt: TGTGCCAGCAGCCCTTATGGAGCCGCAGGCACAGATACGCAGTATTTT; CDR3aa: CASSPYGAAGTDTQYF
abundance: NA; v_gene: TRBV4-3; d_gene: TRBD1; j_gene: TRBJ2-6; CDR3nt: TGCGCCAGCAGCCGGGCATTTGGGGACAGGGTATCTGGGGCCAACGTCCTGACTTTC; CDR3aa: CASSRAFGDRVSGANVLTF
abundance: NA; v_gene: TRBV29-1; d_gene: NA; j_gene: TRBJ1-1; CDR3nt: TGCAGCGGGGGGGGACGGTCCCCTGAAGCTTTCTTT; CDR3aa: CSGGGRSPEAFF
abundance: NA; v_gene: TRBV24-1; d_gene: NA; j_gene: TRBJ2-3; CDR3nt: TGTGCCACCAGTGATGGCGGGGGCCAAGATACGCAGTATTTT; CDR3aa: CATSDGGGQDTQYF
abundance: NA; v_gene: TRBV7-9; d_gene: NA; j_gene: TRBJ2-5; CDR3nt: TGTGCCAGCAGCTTAGGGTCGCTAGCTACCGAGACCCAGTACTTC; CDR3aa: CASSLGSLATETQYF
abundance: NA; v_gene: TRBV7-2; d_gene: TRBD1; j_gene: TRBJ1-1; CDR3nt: TGTGCCAGCAGCTTATTACAGGGGATGTCTGAAGCTTTCTTT; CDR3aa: CASSLLQGMSEAFF
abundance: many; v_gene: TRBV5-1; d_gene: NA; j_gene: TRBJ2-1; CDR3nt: TGCGCCAGCATAGAGGCAAATGAGCAGTTCTTC; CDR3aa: CASIEANEQFF
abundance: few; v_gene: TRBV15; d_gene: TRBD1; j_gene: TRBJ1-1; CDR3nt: TGTGCCACCAGCAGAGATCCGGGACAGGGGAACACTGAAGCTTTCTTT; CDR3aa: CATSRDPGQGNTEAFF
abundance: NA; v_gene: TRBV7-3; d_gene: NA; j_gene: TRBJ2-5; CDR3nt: TGTGCCAGCAGCCGTGGACAGAAAGAGACCCAGTACTTC; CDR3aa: CASSRGQKETQYF
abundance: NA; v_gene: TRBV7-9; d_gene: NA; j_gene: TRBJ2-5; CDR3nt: TGTGCCAGCAGCGGACTCCGTCTCGGGCGGGAGACCCAGTACTTC; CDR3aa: CASSGLRLGRETQYF
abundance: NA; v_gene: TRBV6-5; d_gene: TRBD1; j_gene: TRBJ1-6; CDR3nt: TGTGCCAGTTCCAGGGGGCGCGGGTGGGGTCCCCTCCACTTT; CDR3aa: CASSRGRGWGPLHF
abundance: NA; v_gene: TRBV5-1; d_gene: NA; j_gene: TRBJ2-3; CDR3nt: TGCGCCAGCAGCCCTCAGGGGAGATCAGATACGCAGTATTTT; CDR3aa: CASSPQGRSDTQYF
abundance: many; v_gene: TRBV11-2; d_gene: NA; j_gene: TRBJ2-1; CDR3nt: TGTGCCAGCAGCCTGAACAGGAATGAGCAGTTCTTC; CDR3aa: CASSLNRNEQFF
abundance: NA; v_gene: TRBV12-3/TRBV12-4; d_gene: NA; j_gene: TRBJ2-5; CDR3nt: TGTGCCAGCATCCTACAGGGTGTGGACGAGACCCAGTACTTC; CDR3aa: CASILQGVDETQYF
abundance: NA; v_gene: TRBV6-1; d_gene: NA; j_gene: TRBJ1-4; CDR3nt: TGTGTCAGCAGTGAAGGGACGCCAAAACTGTTTTTT; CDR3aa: CVSSEGTPKLFF
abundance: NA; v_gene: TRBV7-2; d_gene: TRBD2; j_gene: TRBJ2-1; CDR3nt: TGTGCCAGCAGTTTACTGACCGGGACTAGCGGCGATGAGCAGTTCTTC; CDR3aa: CASSLLTGTSGDEQFF
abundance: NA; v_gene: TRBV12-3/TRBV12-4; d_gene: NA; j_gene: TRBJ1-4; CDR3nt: TGTGCCAGCAGAGGAGGACGCGGGAATGAAAAACTGTTTTTT; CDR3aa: CASRGGRGNEKLFF
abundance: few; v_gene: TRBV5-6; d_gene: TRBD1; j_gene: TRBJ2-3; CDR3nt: TGTGCCAGCAGCTTGTCCCAGGGGGCGTCCGATACGCAGTATTTT; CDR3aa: CASSLSQGASDTQYF
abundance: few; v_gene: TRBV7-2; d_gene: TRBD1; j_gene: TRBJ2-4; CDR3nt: TGTGCCAGCAGCCCAGACAGGGACAGGAGGGGTCAGTACTTC; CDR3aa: CASSPDRDRRGQYF
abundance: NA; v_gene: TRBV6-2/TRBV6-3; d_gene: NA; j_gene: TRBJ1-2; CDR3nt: TGTGCCAGCAGTTACGAGAGGACAAGAGATGGCTACACCTTC; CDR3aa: CASSYERTRDGYTF